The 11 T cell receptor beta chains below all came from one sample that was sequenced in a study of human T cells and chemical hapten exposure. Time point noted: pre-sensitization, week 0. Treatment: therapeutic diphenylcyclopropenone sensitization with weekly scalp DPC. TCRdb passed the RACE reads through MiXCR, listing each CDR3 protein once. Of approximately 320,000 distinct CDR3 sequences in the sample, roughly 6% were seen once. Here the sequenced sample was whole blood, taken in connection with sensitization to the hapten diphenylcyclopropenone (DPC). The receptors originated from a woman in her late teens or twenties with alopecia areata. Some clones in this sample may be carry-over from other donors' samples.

CDR3 region: CATSDAYSQYF. The DNA for the CDR3 is TGTGCCACCAGTGATGCATACTCCCAGTACTTC. The chain employs TRBV24-1 and TRBJ2-5; D remains unclear. V gave up 3 bases and J gave up 9 bases, with 7 bases separating them. This CDR3 has 11 residues. Germline CDR1 and CDR2: KGHDR and SFDVKD.

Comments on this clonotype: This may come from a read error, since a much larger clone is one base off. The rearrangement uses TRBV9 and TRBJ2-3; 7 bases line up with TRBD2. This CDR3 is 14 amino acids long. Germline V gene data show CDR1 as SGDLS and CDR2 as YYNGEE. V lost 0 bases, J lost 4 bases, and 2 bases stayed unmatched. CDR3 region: CASSVGGGSDTQYF. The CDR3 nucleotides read TGTGCCAGCAGCGTAGGCGGGGGATCAGATACGCAGTATTTT. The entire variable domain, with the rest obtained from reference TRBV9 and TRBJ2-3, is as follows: DSGVTQTPKHLITATGQRVTLRCSPRSGDLSVYWYQQSLDQGLQFLIQYYNGEERAKGNILERFSAQQFPDLHSELNLSSLELGDSALYFCASSVGGGSDTQYFGPGTRLTVL.

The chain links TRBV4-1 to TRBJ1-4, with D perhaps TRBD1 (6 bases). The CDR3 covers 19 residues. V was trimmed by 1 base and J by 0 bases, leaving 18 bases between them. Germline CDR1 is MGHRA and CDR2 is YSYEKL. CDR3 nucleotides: TGCGCCAGCAGCCAAGCAAGTGTCCGGGGGCTTGCAACTAATGAAAAACTGTTTTTT. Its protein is CASSQASVRGLATNEKLFF.

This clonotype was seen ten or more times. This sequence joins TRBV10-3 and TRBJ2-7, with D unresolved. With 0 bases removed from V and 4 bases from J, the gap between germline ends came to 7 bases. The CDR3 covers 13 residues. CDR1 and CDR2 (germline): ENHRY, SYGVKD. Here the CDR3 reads CAISESGRYEQYF. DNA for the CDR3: TGTGCCATCAGTGAGTCGGGCAGATACGAGCAGTACTTC.

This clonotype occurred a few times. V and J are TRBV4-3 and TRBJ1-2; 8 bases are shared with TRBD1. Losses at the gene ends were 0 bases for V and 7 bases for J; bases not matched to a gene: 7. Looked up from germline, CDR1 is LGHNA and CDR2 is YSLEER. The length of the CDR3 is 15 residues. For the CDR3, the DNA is TGCGCCAGCAGCCAAGATTGGGCAGGGGGCCTTGGCTACACCTTC. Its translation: CASSQDWAGGLGYTF.

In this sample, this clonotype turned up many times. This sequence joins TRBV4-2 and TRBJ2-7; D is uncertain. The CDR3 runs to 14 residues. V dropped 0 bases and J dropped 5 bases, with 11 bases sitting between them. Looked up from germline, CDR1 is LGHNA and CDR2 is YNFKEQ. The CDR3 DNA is TGTGCCAGCAGCCAAGATAACCCCGCCGACGAGCAGTACTTC. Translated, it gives CASSQDNPADEQYF.

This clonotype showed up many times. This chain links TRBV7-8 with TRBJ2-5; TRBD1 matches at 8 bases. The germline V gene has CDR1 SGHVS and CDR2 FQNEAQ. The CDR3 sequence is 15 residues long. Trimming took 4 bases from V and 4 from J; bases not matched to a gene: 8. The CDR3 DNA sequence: TGTGCCAGCAGCTCACGGACAGGGATGTTAGAGACCCAGTACTTC. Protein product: CASSSRTGMLETQYF.

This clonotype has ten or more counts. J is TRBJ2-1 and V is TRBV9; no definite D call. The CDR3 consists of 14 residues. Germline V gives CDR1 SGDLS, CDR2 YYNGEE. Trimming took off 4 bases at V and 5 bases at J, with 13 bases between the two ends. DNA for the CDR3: TGTGCCAGCAGCCCCCGGAGCACCGACAATGAGCAGTTCTTC. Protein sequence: CASSPRSTDNEQFF. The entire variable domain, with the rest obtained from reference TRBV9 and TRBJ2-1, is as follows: DSGVTQTPKHLITATGQRVTLRCSPRSGDLSVYWYQQSLDQGLQFLIQYYNGEERAKGNILERFSAQQFPDLHSELNLSSLELGDSALYFCASSPRSTDNEQFFGPGTRLTVL.

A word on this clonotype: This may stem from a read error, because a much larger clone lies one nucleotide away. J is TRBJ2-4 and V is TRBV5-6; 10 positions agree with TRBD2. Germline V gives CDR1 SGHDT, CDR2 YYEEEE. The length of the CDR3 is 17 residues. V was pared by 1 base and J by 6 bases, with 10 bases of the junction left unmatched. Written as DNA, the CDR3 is TGTGCCAGCAGCTTGCCCACTCTAGCGGGGGCTGTAAACATTCAGTACTTC. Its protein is CASSLPTLAGAVNIQYF.

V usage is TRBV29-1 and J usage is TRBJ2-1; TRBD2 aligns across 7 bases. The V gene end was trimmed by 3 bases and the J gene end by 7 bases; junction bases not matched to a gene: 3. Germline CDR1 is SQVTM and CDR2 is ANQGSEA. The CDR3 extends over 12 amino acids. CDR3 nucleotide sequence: TGCAGCGTTGATCGGGGACTAAATGAGCAGTTCTTC. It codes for CSVDRGLNEQFF.

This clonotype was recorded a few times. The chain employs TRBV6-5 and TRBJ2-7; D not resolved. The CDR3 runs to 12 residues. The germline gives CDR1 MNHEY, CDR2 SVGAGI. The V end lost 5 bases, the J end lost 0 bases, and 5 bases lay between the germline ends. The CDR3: CASSRNSYEQYF. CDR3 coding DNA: TGTGCCAGCAGTCGGAACTCCTACGAGCAGTACTTC.